This T cell receptor (beta chain) derives from a study of T cell responses to AZD1222 COVID-19 vaccine. This clone was picked up one time. What it binds is unknown. Study-level points and caveats: Only 5 or 6 people who got AZD1222 tested seropositive at baseline. After two AZD1222 doses, spike-specific TCR breadth and depth rose versus day 0. Donors, mostly white British, included more females; clonal diversity was possibly underestimated. None of the repertoires were sampled until the peak T cell response had passed.

V lost 3 bases and J lost 1, with 9 bases in between. The CDR3 has 15 residues. Germline V gene lookup returns CDR1 SGHVS and CDR2 FQNEAQ. Here immunoSEQ multiplex PCR was the method, and the copy in TCRdb shows in-frame clones only, minus some. This table has 100,000 to 150,000 clones, 85% appearing once. This rearrangement joins TRBV7-8 to TRBJ2-2; TRBD2 might be the D (6 bases). The source of this sequence is an adult who received the MenACWY meningococcal vaccine as a control. This specimen was peripheral blood, taken 28 days after the second dose of the MenACWY control vaccine. This CDR3 is CASSFRRENTGELFF. The CDR3, as DNA: TGTGCCAGCAGCTTTAGGCGGGAGAACACCGGGGAGCTGTTTTTT.